This TCR beta chain is drawn from a study of T cell responses to AZD1222 COVID-19 vaccine. General study findings and limits: Spike-specific TCR repertoires showed rising breadth and depth after two AZD1222 doses.

Germline V gives CDR1 MNHEY, CDR2 SVGEGT. Losses at the gene ends were 4 bases for V and 6 bases for J; bases not matched to a gene: 5. The CDR3 has 14 amino acids. As concerns this clone: Antigen: not known. Other DNA sequences in this specimen translate into the identical CDR3.

Generated by immunoSEQ multiplex PCR, the TCRdb table keeps only in-frame clones and is missing some. The table has 140,000 or so clones, 80% to 95% seen once. The source material was peripheral blood, sampled on day 0 of AZD1222 vaccination. This sequence was found in an adult in good health. V gene TRBV6-2 or TRBV6-3 combines with J gene TRBJ2-7; 11 bases are shared with TRBD1. CDR3 sequence: CASSSGQGASEQYF. The CDR3 nucleotides are TGTGCCAGCAGTTCCGGACAGGGGGCCTCCGAGCAGTACTTC.